This paragraph covers one T cell receptor beta chain sequence. Its matching antigen is unknown. The data belong to a study of vaccination effects on CD4 cells after COVID-19. Germline V gene lookup returns CDR1 SGDLS and CDR2 YYNGEE. There are 18 residues in the CDR3. V trimming: 3 bases; J trimming: 3 bases; junction bases outside the gene matches: 12. Scientists isolated CD4+ T cells after a roughly 10-day culture period ended. TCRdb keeps only in-frame clones here, not all; method: immunoSEQ multiplex PCR. Counted here are tens of thousands of clones, 65% to 70% occurring once; the ten biggest clones make up over 4%.

The sample consisted of CD4+ T cells from PBMCs cultured without peptide, taken before COVID-19 vaccination. V gene TRBV9 combines with J gene TRBJ2-4; the match to TRBD1 covers 10 bases. The TCR originated in a human donor who received a COVID-19 vaccine. The CDR3 DNA reads as TGTGCCAGCAGCGGACCCTTTGGGGACAGGGGTTACAAAAACATTCAGTACTTC. It encodes CASSGPFGDRGYKNIQYF.